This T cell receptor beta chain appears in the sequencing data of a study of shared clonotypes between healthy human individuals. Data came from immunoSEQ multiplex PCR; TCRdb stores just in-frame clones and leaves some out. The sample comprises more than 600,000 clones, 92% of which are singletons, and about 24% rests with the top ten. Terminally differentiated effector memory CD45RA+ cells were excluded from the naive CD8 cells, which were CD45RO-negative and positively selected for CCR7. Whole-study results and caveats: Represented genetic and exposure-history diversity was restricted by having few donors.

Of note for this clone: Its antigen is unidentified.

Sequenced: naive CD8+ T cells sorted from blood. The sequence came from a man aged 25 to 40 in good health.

CDR3 loop: CATSSGADTPNEKLFF. CDR3 nucleotide sequence: TGTGCCACCAGCAGTGGAGCGGACACCCCTAATGAAAAACTGTTTTTT. The chain has TRBV15 and TRBJ1-4; tentative D call: TRBD1 (5 bases). The CDR3 has 16 residues. Germline CDR1 is LNHNV and CDR2 is YYDKDF (reference sequence). Trimming pared 3 bases from V and 3 bases from J, leaving 14 bases between.